These T cell receptor beta chains were read from a single sample in a study of CD8 T cells in Susac syndrome. TCRdb independently ran MiXCR on the immunoSEQ multiplex PCR reads; one entry per CDR3 protein. This repertoire shows about 120,000 distinct CDR3 sequences, roughly 94% found once; its top ten account for 0.28%. Sequenced sample: CD8+ T cells from PBMCs. The receptors derive from a human donor with Susac syndrome. Each CDR3 is given with its conserved first and last residue. The D gene is left open where the match is weak. Where a row states a size, it is once, few, many or the class of an expanded clone; other rows omit it.

>-|TRBV29-1|-|TRBJ2-5
CSASKGGETQYF
TGCAGCGCCTCGAAGGGCGGGGAGACCCAGTACTTC
>-|TRBV7-9|-|TRBJ2-1
CASSLLGPPYNEQFF
TGTGCCAGCAGCTTACTAGGACCCCCCTACAATGAGCAGTTCTTC
>-|TRBV4-1|-|TRBJ2-1
CASSQELLNEQFF
TGCGCCAGCAGCCAGGAACTTTTAAATGAGCAGTTCTTC
>TRBD2|TRBV7-8|-|TRBJ2-1
CASSLGGGGYNEQFF
TGTGCCAGCAGCTTAGGCGGGGGTGGCTACAATGAGCAGTTCTTC
>-|TRBV30|-|TRBJ2-7
CAWSGPVGQGPPYEQYF
TGTGCCTGGAGTGGCCCCGTGGGGCAGGGACCACCCTACGAGCAGTACTTC
>TRBD1|TRBV4-1|-|TRBJ1-2
CASSPPGQGVYGYTF
TGCGCCAGCAGCCCCCCGGGACAGGGGGTCTATGGCTACACCTTC
>-|TRBV5-4|once|TRBJ2-1
CASRLGGNEQFF
TGTGCCAGCAGACTCGGGGGAAATGAGCAGTTCTTC
>TRBD2|TRBV4-1|-|TRBJ2-3
CASSPSGGSDTQYF
TGCGCCAGCAGCCCTAGCGGGGGCTCAGATACGCAGTATTTT
>-|TRBV20-1|-|TRBJ2-5
CSATTRGSQYF
TGCAGTGCTACCACCCGGGGTAGTCAGTACTTC
>-|TRBV20-1|-|TRBJ1-1
CSARALNTEAFF
TGCAGTGCTCGGGCTTTGAACACTGAAGCTTTCTTT
>-|TRBV9|-|TRBJ1-4
CASSVASGIVEKLFF
TGTGCCAGCAGCGTAGCTTCAGGGATTGTTGAAAAACTGTTTTTT
>TRBD1|TRBV29-1|-|TRBJ2-7
CSVSRGQGEQYF
TGCAGCGTTTCGAGGGGGCAAGGCGAGCAGTACTTC
>-|TRBV13|-|TRBJ2-7
CASSSDSYSYEQYF
TGTGCCAGCAGCTCGGACAGCTACTCCTACGAGCAGTACTTC
>TRBD1|TRBV29-1|-|TRBJ2-7
CSVGTGGDYEQYF
TGCAGCGTCGGGACAGGGGGCGATTACGAGCAGTACTTC
>TRBD2|TRBV5-6|-|TRBJ2-1
CASSFGGITYNEQFF
TGTGCCAGCAGCTTCGGGGGGATAACCTACAATGAGCAGTTCTTC
>-|TRBV29-1|-|TRBJ1-2
CSVEDQGDYGYTF
TGCAGCGTTGAAGATCAAGGGGACTATGGCTACACCTTC
>TRBD1|TRBV29-1|once|TRBJ2-7
CSVLTGVEQYF
TGCAGCGTCTTGACAGGGGTCGAGCAGTACTTC
>-|TRBV5-4|-|TRBJ2-2
CATTSRGGELFF
TGTGCCACCACTTCGAGGGGAGGGGAGCTGTTTTTT
>TRBD1|TRBV28|-|TRBJ1-1
CASTRQGDDTEAFF
TGTGCCAGCACTCGACAGGGAGATGACACTGAAGCTTTCTTT
>-|TRBV12-3/TRBV12-4|-|TRBJ2-1
CASSSPLGVYNEQFF
TGTGCCAGCAGTTCTCCCCTCGGGGTCTACAATGAGCAGTTCTTC
>TRBD2|TRBV29-1|few|TRBJ2-3
CSVGGGNTDTQYF
TGCTCAGTCGGCGGGGGTAACACAGATACGCAGTATTTT
>-|TRBV2|-|TRBJ2-7
CASNGVEQYF
TGTGCCAGCAATGGGGTCGAGCAGTACTTC
>-|TRBV11-2|-|TRBJ2-4
CASSLVVLAKNIQYF
TGTGCCAGCAGCTTAGTTGTACTAGCCAAAAACATTCAGTACTTC
>-|TRBV20-1|-|TRBJ2-7
CSARDGKSYEQYF
TGCAGTGCTAGAGACGGGAAGTCCTACGAGCAGTACTTC
>-|TRBV11-2|-|TRBJ2-7
CASSLDYLPYEQYF
TGTGCCAGCAGCCTGGACTACCTGCCCTACGAGCAGTACTTC
>-|TRBV29-1|once|TRBJ2-7
CSVRLGDVGYEQYF
TGCAGCGTGAGGTTGGGGGACGTTGGCTACGAGCAGTACTTC
>-|TRBV30|once|TRBJ2-7
CAWSPLDSSEQYF
TGTGCCTGGAGCCCCCTGGATTCGTCCGAGCAGTACTTC
>TRBD1|TRBV13|-|TRBJ1-2
CASSPGTGGAYGYTF
TGTGCCAGCAGCCCCGGGACAGGGGGAGCCTATGGCTACACCTTC
>-|TRBV20-1|-|TRBJ2-7
CSARRLAAYYEQYF
TGCAGTGCTAGAAGGCTAGCCGCTTACTACGAGCAGTACTTC
>-|TRBV5-4|-|TRBJ2-1
CASSRLPGNEQFF
TGTGCCAGCAGCCGACTACCGGGGAATGAGCAGTTCTTC
>TRBD1|TRBV12-3/TRBV12-4|-|TRBJ2-7
CASTPQDRPPWEQYF
TGTGCCAGCACCCCCCAGGACAGGCCACCGTGGGAGCAGTACTTC
>-|TRBV13|-|TRBJ2-7
CASSLAGAGSYEQYF
TGTGCCAGCAGCTTAGCGGGGGCCGGGTCCTACGAGCAGTACTTC
>TRBD2|TRBV7-9|-|TRBJ2-5
CASSAPPGLGQETQYF
TGTGCCAGCAGCGCGCCCCCGGGACTAGGACAAGAGACCCAGTACTTC
>-|TRBV4-3|-|TRBJ2-1
CASSQDSGRAHPGNEQFF
TGCGCCAGCAGCCAAGATAGTGGGCGGGCCCACCCCGGAAATGAGCAGTTCTTC
>-|TRBV6-1|-|TRBJ2-1
CASRPFPGTETYNEQFF
TGTGCCAGCAGACCGTTCCCCGGGACGGAGACCTACAATGAGCAGTTCTTC
>-|TRBV2|-|TRBJ2-5
CASSPGTQYF
TGTGCCAGCAGCCCCGGGACCCAGTACTTC
>-|TRBV30|-|TRBJ1-1
CAWSVLRSPEAFF
TGTGCCTGGAGTGTACTAAGGTCACCTGAAGCTTTCTTT
>TRBD2|TRBV19|-|TRBJ2-1
CASSITPTASLGGVFDSEQFF
TGTGCCAGTAGTATTACGCCCACTGCCTCTCTGGGGGGGGTTTTTGATAGTGAGCAGTTCTTC
>TRBD1|TRBV28|-|TRBJ1-1
CASSWTGVGAFF
TGTGCCAGCAGCTGGACAGGGGTGGGAGCTTTCTTT
>-|TRBV12-3/TRBV12-4|-|TRBJ2-2
CASSLVGESATGELFF
TGTGCCAGCAGTTTAGTTGGGGAATCGGCGACCGGGGAGCTGTTTTTT
>-|TRBV25-1|-|TRBJ1-1
CASSVNDKNTEAFF
TGTGCCAGCAGTGTCAATGACAAAAACACTGAAGCTTTCTTT
>-|TRBV29-1|-|TRBJ1-6
CSVRDRGSYNSPLHF
TGCAGCGTCCGGGACCGGGGTTCCTATAATTCACCCCTCCACTTT
>TRBD1|TRBV5-1|-|TRBJ2-5
CASSTDRRKYF
TGCGCCAGCAGCACGGACAGGCGGAAGTACTTC
>-|TRBV29-1|-|TRBJ2-7
CSVASDYGEQYF
TGCAGCGTCGCTAGTGACTACGGCGAGCAGTACTTC
>-|TRBV29-1|-|TRBJ1-2
CSVDQGLGYGYTF
TGCAGCGTTGATCAGGGGCTCGGATATGGCTACACCTTC
>-|TRBV14|-|TRBJ1-5
CASSLGPGGEPQHF
TGTGCCAGCAGCCTCGGACCCGGGGGAGAGCCCCAGCATTTT
>TRBD2|TRBV3-1|-|TRBJ2-3
CASSRRLAGGFADTQYF
TGTGCCAGCAGCCGGCGACTAGCGGGGGGGTTTGCAGATACGCAGTATTTT
>TRBD2|TRBV7-2|-|TRBJ2-7
CASSLERGTSYEQYF
TGTGCCAGCAGCCTAGAGCGGGGGACCTCCTACGAGCAGTACTTC
>TRBD2|TRBV7-8|once|TRBJ2-5
CASSPGGAGPQETQYF
TGTGCCAGCAGCCCCGGAGGAGCGGGGCCCCAAGAGACCCAGTACTTC